These T cell receptor beta chains were read from a single sample in a study of T cell responses to AZD1222 COVID-19 vaccine. TCRdb's copy holds only in-frame clones and misses some; the assay was immunoSEQ multiplex PCR. Here the sample spans about 130,000 clones, about 90% being singletons. The sample was peripheral blood, taken on day 0 of AZD1222 vaccination. The receptor set was obtained from an adult in good health. Each CDR3 is given with its conserved first and last residue. The order of the fields is D gene, V gene, J gene, clone size, CDR3 protein, CDR3 DNA. A D gene is named only where the DNA matches it firmly. The size field is filled for only some rows; it gives once, few, many or a size class.

d_call: NA
v_call: TRBV6-4
j_call: TRBJ2-7
clone_size: NA
cdr3_aa: CASLEATGHYEQYF
cdr3_nt: TGTGCCAGCCTAGAGGCGACAGGCCACTACGAGCAGTACTTC

d_call: NA
v_call: TRBV2
j_call: TRBJ2-2
clone_size: NA
cdr3_aa: CASRPSGGSGELFF
cdr3_nt: TGTGCCAGCCGCCCCTCCGGGGGCTCCGGGGAGCTGTTTTTT

d_call: NA
v_call: TRBV10-3
j_call: TRBJ2-7
clone_size: few
cdr3_aa: CAISDSTGIYEQYF
cdr3_nt: TGTGCCATCAGTGACTCGACAGGTATCTACGAGCAGTACTTC

d_call: TRBD1
v_call: TRBV19
j_call: TRBJ1-2
clone_size: NA
cdr3_aa: CASSRPTGAPFDYGYTF
cdr3_nt: TGTGCCAGTAGCCGACCGACAGGGGCCCCCTTTGACTATGGCTACACCTTC

d_call: TRBD1
v_call: TRBV27
j_call: TRBJ1-2
clone_size: NA
cdr3_aa: CASSRTGVSYGYTF
cdr3_nt: TGTGCCAGCAGCCGGACAGGGGTATCCTATGGCTACACCTTC

d_call: TRBD1
v_call: TRBV7-2
j_call: TRBJ1-3
clone_size: NA
cdr3_aa: CASSSRTGLIADSGNTIYF
cdr3_nt: TGTGCCAGCAGCTCACGGACAGGGCTGATCGCGGACTCTGGAAACACCATATATTTT

d_call: NA
v_call: TRBV5-8
j_call: TRBJ1-5
clone_size: NA
cdr3_aa: CASSLGWDQPQHF
cdr3_nt: TGTGCCAGCAGCTTGGGTTGGGATCAGCCCCAGCATTTT

d_call: TRBD1
v_call: TRBV28
j_call: TRBJ1-1
clone_size: few
cdr3_aa: CASSFAGTGRTEAFF
cdr3_nt: TGTGCCAGCAGTTTCGCCGGGACAGGGCGTACTGAAGCTTTCTTT

d_call: NA
v_call: TRBV30
j_call: TRBJ2-4
clone_size: NA
cdr3_aa: CAWSLGMAKNIQYF
cdr3_nt: TGTGCCTGGAGCCTAGGGATGGCCAAAAACATTCAGTACTTC

d_call: NA
v_call: TRBV14
j_call: TRBJ1-1
clone_size: NA
cdr3_aa: CASSQGSVSMNTEAFF
cdr3_nt: TGTGCCAGCAGCCAAGGGTCGGTATCGATGAACACTGAAGCTTTCTTT

d_call: NA
v_call: TRBV9
j_call: TRBJ1-1
clone_size: NA
cdr3_aa: CASSISDGLNTEAFF
cdr3_nt: TGTGCCAGCAGCATCTCGGACGGACTGAACACTGAAGCTTTCTTT

d_call: NA
v_call: TRBV7-9
j_call: TRBJ2-5
clone_size: NA
cdr3_aa: CASSFQGRGQETQYF
cdr3_nt: TGTGCCAGCAGCTTCCAGGGACGCGGGCAAGAGACCCAGTACTTC

d_call: TRBD2
v_call: TRBV29-1
j_call: TRBJ2-3
clone_size: NA
cdr3_aa: CSASGTSGDTQYF
cdr3_nt: TGCAGCGCATCCGGGACTAGCGGGGATACGCAGTATTTT

d_call: NA
v_call: TRBV9
j_call: TRBJ1-1
clone_size: NA
cdr3_aa: CASSVSTVVNTEAFF
cdr3_nt: TGTGCCAGCAGCGTCTCGACGGTGGTGAACACTGAAGCTTTCTTT

d_call: NA
v_call: TRBV5-1
j_call: TRBJ2-1
clone_size: once
cdr3_aa: CASSYDSVSTEQFF
cdr3_nt: TGCGCCAGCAGCTACGACAGCGTATCTACTGAGCAGTTCTTC

d_call: NA
v_call: TRBV5-1
j_call: TRBJ2-5
clone_size: NA
cdr3_aa: CASSLTVQGTFQETQYF
cdr3_nt: TGCGCCAGCAGCTTGACGGTCCAGGGCACGTTCCAAGAGACCCAGTACTTC

d_call: TRBD1
v_call: TRBV10-1
j_call: TRBJ2-7
clone_size: NA
cdr3_aa: CASSASLPSTGIRHEQYF
cdr3_nt: TGCGCCAGCAGTGCGTCCCTCCCATCGACAGGGATAAGGCACGAGCAGTACTTC

d_call: NA
v_call: TRBV6-2/TRBV6-3
j_call: TRBJ2-3
clone_size: NA
cdr3_aa: CASSHTDTQYF
cdr3_nt: TGTGCCAGCAGTCACACAGATACGCAGTATTTT

d_call: NA
v_call: TRBV27
j_call: TRBJ2-5
clone_size: NA
cdr3_aa: CASSLLFAGLETQYF
cdr3_nt: TGTGCCAGCAGTTTATTATTCGCGGGTCTGGAGACCCAGTACTTC

d_call: TRBD1
v_call: TRBV3-1/TRBV3-2
j_call: TRBJ1-4
clone_size: once
cdr3_aa: CASSQGDRGNFGEKLFF
cdr3_nt: TGTGCCAGCAGCCAAGGGGACAGGGGAAACTTTGGCGAAAAACTGTTTTTT

d_call: TRBD2
v_call: TRBV27
j_call: TRBJ2-1
clone_size: NA
cdr3_aa: CASSLWGARQERTSGRIYNEQFF
cdr3_nt: TGTGCCAGCAGTTTATGGGGGGCCCGACAGGAAAGGACTAGCGGGAGGATATACAATGAGCAGTTCTTC

d_call: TRBD1
v_call: TRBV6-6
j_call: TRBJ1-4
clone_size: NA
cdr3_aa: CASTLQGNHEKLFF
cdr3_nt: TGTGCCAGCACCCTACAGGGGAATCATGAAAAACTGTTTTTT

d_call: TRBD2
v_call: TRBV7-2
j_call: TRBJ2-1
clone_size: NA
cdr3_aa: CASSLLPRAGVRQGEQFF
cdr3_nt: TGTGCCAGCAGCTTACTCCCTAGGGCGGGAGTAAGACAAGGTGAGCAGTTCTTC

d_call: TRBD1
v_call: TRBV28
j_call: TRBJ1-2
clone_size: NA
cdr3_aa: CASSVPGQGMGYTF
cdr3_nt: TGTGCCAGCAGTGTGCCGGGACAGGGCATGGGCTACACCTTC

d_call: TRBD2
v_call: TRBV7-2
j_call: TRBJ2-4
clone_size: NA
cdr3_aa: CASSLGFGRGRAKNIQYF
cdr3_nt: TGTGCCAGCAGCTTAGGGTTTGGGAGGGGCCGTGCCAAAAACATTCAGTACTTC

d_call: NA
v_call: TRBV24-1
j_call: TRBJ2-1
clone_size: NA
cdr3_aa: CATSDPTSLEQFF
cdr3_nt: TGTGCCACCAGTGATCCAACGAGTCTGGAGCAGTTCTTC

d_call: TRBD2
v_call: TRBV10-1
j_call: TRBJ2-7
clone_size: NA
cdr3_aa: CASSESSGRRSYEQYF
cdr3_nt: TGCGCCAGCAGTGAGTCTAGCGGGAGGAGAAGCTACGAGCAGTACTTC

d_call: NA
v_call: TRBV27
j_call: TRBJ1-2
clone_size: few
cdr3_aa: CASSFIAAGGYGYTF
cdr3_nt: TGTGCCAGCAGTTTTATCGCCGCCGGAGGGTATGGCTACACCTTC

d_call: NA
v_call: TRBV7-6
j_call: TRBJ2-6
clone_size: NA
cdr3_aa: CASSLAVFSGANVLTF
cdr3_nt: TGTGCCAGCAGCTTAGCGGTCTTCTCTGGGGCCAACGTCCTGACTTTC

d_call: NA
v_call: TRBV7-9
j_call: TRBJ2-5
clone_size: few
cdr3_aa: CASSSVQETQYF
cdr3_nt: TGTGCCAGCAGCAGTGTTCAAGAGACCCAGTACTTC